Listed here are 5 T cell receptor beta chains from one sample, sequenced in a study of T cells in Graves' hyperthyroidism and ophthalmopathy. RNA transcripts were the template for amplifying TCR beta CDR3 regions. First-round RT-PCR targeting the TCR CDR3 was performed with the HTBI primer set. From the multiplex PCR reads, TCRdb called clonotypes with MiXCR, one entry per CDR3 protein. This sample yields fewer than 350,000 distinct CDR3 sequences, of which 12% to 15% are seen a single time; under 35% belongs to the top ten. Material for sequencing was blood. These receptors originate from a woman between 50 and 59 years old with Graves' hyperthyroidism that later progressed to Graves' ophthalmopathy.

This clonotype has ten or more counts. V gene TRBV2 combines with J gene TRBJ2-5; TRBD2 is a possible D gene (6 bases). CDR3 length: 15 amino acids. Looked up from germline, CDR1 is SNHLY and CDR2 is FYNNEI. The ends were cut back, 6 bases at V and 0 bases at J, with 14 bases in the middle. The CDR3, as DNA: TGTGCCAGCAGAAGAGGGGCTAGCGACCAAGAGACCCAGTACTTC. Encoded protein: CASRRGASDQETQYF.

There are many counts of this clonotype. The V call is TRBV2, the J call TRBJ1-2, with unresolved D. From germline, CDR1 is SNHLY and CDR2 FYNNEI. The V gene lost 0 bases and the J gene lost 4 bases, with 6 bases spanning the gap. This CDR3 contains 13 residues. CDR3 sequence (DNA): TGTGCCAGCAGTGAAGCGCAGAGCTATGGCTACACCTTC. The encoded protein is CASSEAQSYGYTF.

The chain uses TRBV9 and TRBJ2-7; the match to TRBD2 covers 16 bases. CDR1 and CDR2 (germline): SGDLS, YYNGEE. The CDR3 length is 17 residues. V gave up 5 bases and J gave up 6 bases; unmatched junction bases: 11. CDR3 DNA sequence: TGTGCCAGCAGGGGACTAGCGGGAGGGGAGTGGTGGTTCGAGCAGTACTTC. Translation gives CASRGLAGGEWWFEQYF.

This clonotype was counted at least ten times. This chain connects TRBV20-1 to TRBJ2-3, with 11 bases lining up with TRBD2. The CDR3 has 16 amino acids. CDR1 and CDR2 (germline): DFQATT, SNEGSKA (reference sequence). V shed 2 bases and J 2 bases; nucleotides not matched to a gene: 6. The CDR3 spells CSARSVAGGYTDTQYF. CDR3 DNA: TGCAGTGCTAGATCGGTAGCGGGAGGGTACACAGATACGCAGTATTTT.

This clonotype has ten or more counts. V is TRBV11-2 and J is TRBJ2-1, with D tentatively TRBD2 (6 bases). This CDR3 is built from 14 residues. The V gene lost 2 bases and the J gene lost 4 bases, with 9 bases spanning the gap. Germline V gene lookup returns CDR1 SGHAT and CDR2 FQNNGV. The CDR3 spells CASSLYRGYNEQFF. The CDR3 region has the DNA TGTGCCAGCAGCTTATATCGGGGGTACAATGAGCAGTTCTTC. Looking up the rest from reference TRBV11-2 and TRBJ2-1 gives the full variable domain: EAGVAQSPRYKIIEKRQSVAFWCNPISGHATLYWYQQILGQGPKLLIQFQNNGVVDDSQLPKDRFSAERLKGVDSTLKIQPAKLEDSAVYLCASSLYRGYNEQFFGPGTRLTVL.